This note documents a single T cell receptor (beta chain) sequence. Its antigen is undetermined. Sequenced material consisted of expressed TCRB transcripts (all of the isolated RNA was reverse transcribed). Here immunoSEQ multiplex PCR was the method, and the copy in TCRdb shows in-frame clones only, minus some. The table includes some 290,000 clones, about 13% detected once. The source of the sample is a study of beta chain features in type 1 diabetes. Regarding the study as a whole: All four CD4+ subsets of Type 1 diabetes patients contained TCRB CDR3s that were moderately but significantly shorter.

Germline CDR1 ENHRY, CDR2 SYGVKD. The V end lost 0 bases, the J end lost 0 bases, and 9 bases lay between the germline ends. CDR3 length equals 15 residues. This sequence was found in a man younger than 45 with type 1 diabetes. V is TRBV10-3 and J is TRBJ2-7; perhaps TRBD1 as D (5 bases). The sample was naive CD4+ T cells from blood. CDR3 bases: TGTGCCATCAGTGAGTCGAACAGGAGCTCCTACGAGCAGTACTTC. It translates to CAISESNRSSYEQYF.